Listed below are T cell receptor beta chains from one sample, sequenced in a study of T cell clones after liver transplantation. Using immunoSEQ multiplex PCR, the repertoire was profiled, and TCRdb retains in-frame clones only, with some absent. In the table there are 75,000 to 85,000 clones, 75% to 90% of which are singletons. Sequences were derived from CD4+ T cells from blood, sampled at the 22-month timepoint. These receptors all come from a human patient who received a liver transplant. Some T cells could come from the graft donor. The CDR3 runs from the conserved cysteine through the conserved F or W. A D gene is named only where the DNA matches it firmly. Only part of the rows carry a size: once, few, many, or a class if the clone is expanded.

J,D,V,size,DNA,CDR3
TRBJ1-6,TRBD1,TRBV4-2,NA,TGTGCCAGCAGCCACGACAGGGGAGATTCACCCCTCCACTTT,CASSHDRGDSPLHF
TRBJ1-3,NA,TRBV14,NA,TGTGCCAGCAGCCAAGAAATTTGGTCGCCTGGAAACACCATATATTTT,CASSQEIWSPGNTIYF
TRBJ2-1,TRBD2,TRBV10-2,NA,TGCGCCAGCAGTGAGTCGTTCCTGGGACTAGCGGACAATGAGCAGTTCTTC,CASSESFLGLADNEQFF
TRBJ2-1,TRBD1,TRBV6-5,few,TGTGCCAGCAGTTCTGATCGGAGACAGGGGTACAATGAGCAGTTCTTC,CASSSDRRQGYNEQFF
TRBJ2-1,NA,TRBV5-4,NA,TGTGCCAGCAGCCCGCGACTATTGGATGAGCAGTTCTTC,CASSPRLLDEQFF
TRBJ2-1,TRBD2,TRBV28,NA,TGTGCCAGCAGCCCGGGGGGATCGATCAATGAGCAGTTCTTC,CASSPGGSINEQFF
TRBJ2-1,TRBD2,TRBV5-1,NA,TGCGCCAGCAGCTGGCTAGCGGGAGGCGGCAATGAGCAGTTCTTC,CASSWLAGGGNEQFF
TRBJ2-3,TRBD1,TRBV18,NA,TGTGCCAGCTCAACTCGGACAGGGAGGACAGATACGCAGTATTTT,CASSTRTGRTDTQYF
TRBJ2-7,TRBD1,TRBV5-1,NA,TGCGCCAGCAGCCCGGACAGGGCCCACTACGAGCAGTACTTC,CASSPDRAHYEQYF
TRBJ2-7,NA,TRBV7-7,NA,TGTGCCAGCAGCTCCGGTGGCGAGCAGTACTTC,CASSSGGEQYF
TRBJ2-3,NA,TRBV9,NA,TGTGCCAGCAGCGTAGTTGTGGGAAACACAGATACGCAGTATTTT,CASSVVVGNTDTQYF
TRBJ2-5,TRBD2,TRBV7-7,once,TGTGCCAGCAGCTCCAAAGCGGGACCGATCGGGACCCAGTACTTC,CASSSKAGPIGTQYF
TRBJ2-3,NA,TRBV7-9,NA,TGTGCCAGCAGCACCTCCGTTAAGTGGAAAGGAACAGATACGCAGTATTTT,CASSTSVKWKGTDTQYF
TRBJ2-5,TRBD2,TRBV9,NA,TGTGCCAGCAGCGTAGGACTAGCGGGAGCAGAGACCCAGTACTTC,CASSVGLAGAETQYF
TRBJ1-4,NA,TRBV30,NA,TGTGCCTGGAGTGGATTCGGGACAACCAAGGGGAAACTGTTTTTT,CAWSGFGTTKGKLFF